One and the same sample provided the 17 T cell receptor beta chains below, sequenced in a study of T cell responses to AZD1222 COVID-19 vaccine. Some clones are missing from TCRdb's copy, which holds only in-frame ones; the method was immunoSEQ multiplex PCR. The data show 100,000 to 150,000 clones, roughly 90% seen once. This sample comprised peripheral blood, obtained on day 0 of AZD1222 vaccination. The origin of the receptors is an adult in good health.

The chain links TRBV3-1 (or the pseudogene TRBV3-2) to TRBJ1-6, with 8 bases matching TRBD1. The CDR3 spans 14 residues. The trim removed 1 base at V and 13 bases at J, leaving 6 bases unmatched. Per the germline V gene, CDR1 is LGHDT and CDR2 is YNNKEL (reference sequence). CDR3 sequence reads: CASSQGDRSSPLHF. The CDR3 bases are TGTGCCAGCAGCCAAGGGGACAGGAGTAGTCCCCTCCACTTT.

The CDR3 loop reads CASIQVGGTHQPQHF. In DNA, the CDR3 is TGTGCCAGCATACAGGTCGGGGGCACCCATCAGCCCCAGCATTTT. This chain uses TRBV28 with TRBJ1-5; D is perhaps TRBD1 (6 bases). Deletions cut 7 bases from V and 5 bases from J, with 18 bases between. Germline V lookup: CDR1 MDHEN, CDR2 SYDVKM. The CDR3 runs to 15 residues.

The rearrangement joins TRBV24-1 to TRBJ2-1, with D maybe TRBD1 (6 bases). This CDR3 contains 16 residues. The germline V gene has CDR1 KGHDR and CDR2 SFDVKD. The ends were cut back, 4 bases at V and 3 bases at J, with 15 bases in the middle. The CDR3 region has the DNA TGTGCCACCAGTGACCCCGGGACACAACACTACAATGAGCAGTTCTTC. This translates into CATSDPGTQHYNEQFF.

The rearrangement links TRBV2 to TRBJ1-2; the D is unclear. There are 13 residues in the CDR3. V dropped 4 bases and J dropped 9 bases, with 15 bases sitting between them. The V gene's germline CDR1 is SNHLY and CDR2 FYNNEI. CDR3 in amino acids: CASSGETPTSYTF. CDR3 DNA: TGTGCCAGCAGTGGTGAGACACCCACAAGCTACACCTTC.

The chain uses TRBV6-1 and TRBJ2-7, with D possibly being TRBD2 (6 bases). The CDR3 is 15 residues long. Between the trimmed V and J ends, which lost 3 bases and 2 bases, there was a span of 14 bases. Looked up from germline, CDR1 is MNHNS and CDR2 is SASEGT. CDR3 coding DNA: TGTGCCAGCAGTGAGGGGACTTCTGTCACCTACGAGCAGTACTTC. The encoded protein is CASSEGTSVTYEQYF.

V gene TRBV24-1 combines with J gene TRBJ2-5; D might be TRBD1 or TRBD2, each matching 5 bases. CDR3 length: 15 amino acids. The V gene lost 9 bases and the J gene lost 3 bases, with 19 bases spanning the gap. From germline, CDR1 is KGHDR and CDR2 SFDVKD. The CDR3 nucleotides read TGTGCCACCGAGGGGACGGGGCAGGTCAAAGAGACCCAGTACTTC. This translates into CATEGTGQVKETQYF.

This chain links TRBV6-5 with TRBJ1-1, with D possibly being TRBD1 (5 bases). Looked up from germline, CDR1 is MNHEY and CDR2 is SVGAGI. With 7 bases removed from V and 10 bases from J, the gap between germline ends came to 19 bases. The CDR3 has 13 residues. The DNA of the CDR3 is TGTGCCAGCAACATTGGGGAGTCTGGGGGAGCTTTCTTT. Amino acid sequence: CASNIGESGGAFF.

The CDR3 DNA follows: TGTGCCAGCAGCTCGGGACAGGGGAATGAAAAACTGTTTTTT. The encoded protein is CASSSGQGNEKLFF. The chain is built from TRBV4-2 and TRBJ1-4, with 10 bases identical to TRBD1. The V and J ends lost 5 bases and 5 bases, in that order; junction bases with no gene match: 2. There are 14 residues in the CDR3. The germline gives CDR1 LGHNA, CDR2 YNFKEQ.

This chain connects TRBV4-2 to TRBJ1-3; D uncertain. Germline CDR1 and CDR2: LGHNA and YNFKEQ. The length of the CDR3 is 16 residues. V gave up 1 base and J gave up 2 bases, with 12 bases separating them. Here the CDR3 reads CASSQVGSGAGNTIYF. Written as DNA, the CDR3 is TGTGCCAGCAGCCAAGTCGGGAGCGGGGCTGGAAACACCATATATTTT.

This sequence joins TRBV6-5 and TRBJ1-5, with no clear D. Germline V gives CDR1 MNHEY, CDR2 SVGAGI. The V gene lost 5 bases and the J gene lost 4 bases, with 6 bases spanning the gap. The CDR3 spans 12 residues. The CDR3 DNA reads TGTGCCAGCAGTAAACTTAATCAGCCCCAGCATTTT. This encodes CASSKLNQPQHF.

This chain connects TRBV30 to TRBJ2-7, with a weak D call TRBD2 (6 bases). The length of the CDR3 is 14 residues. Germline assignment: CDR1 GTSNPN and CDR2 SVGIG (reference sequence). V was clipped by 0 bases and J by 5 bases, with 14 bases between them. In DNA, the CDR3 is TGTGCCTGGAGTGTTGGACGGGAGCCGAACGAGCAGTACTTC. Translation: CAWSVGREPNEQYF. Together with reference TRBV30 and TRBJ2-7, the CDR3 gives the full variable domain: SQTIHQWPATLVQPVGSPLSLECTVEGTSNPNLYWYRQAAGRGLQLLFYSVGIGQISSEVPQNLSASRPQDRQFILSSKKLLLSDSGFYLCAWSVGREPNEQYFGPGTRLTVT.

The chain combines TRBV6-5 with TRBJ1-1; tentative D call: TRBD1 (5 bases). CDR1 and CDR2 (germline): MNHEY, SVGAGI. With 6 bases removed from V and 0 bases from J, the gap between germline ends came to 8 bases. The CDR3 spans 13 residues. The CDR3 region has the DNA TGTGCCAGCAGGGACACATTGAACACTGAAGCTTTCTTT. The encoded protein is CASRDTLNTEAFF.

V gene TRBV19 combines with J gene TRBJ1-5; TRBD1 might be the D (5 bases). The CDR3 sequence is 15 residues long. V was trimmed by 3 bases and J by 3 bases, leaving 12 bases between them. Germline V gives CDR1 LNHDA, CDR2 SQIVND (reference sequence). CDR3 DNA: TGTGCCAGTAGTATTTCGAAGGGGCCCAATCAGCCCCAGCATTTT. Its protein is CASSISKGPNQPQHF.

This chain uses TRBV6-1 with TRBJ2-7, with D tentatively TRBD2 (6 bases). V was cut by 0 bases and J by 2 bases, with 11 bases left in between. The CDR3 contains 15 residues. Germline-derived CDR1 and CDR2 are MNHNS and SASEGT. The CDR3 nucleotides are TGTGCCAGCAGTGAAGCGGCGGGGCAACCCTACGAGCAGTACTTC. As protein: CASSEAAGQPYEQYF.

The chain uses TRBV11-2 and TRBJ2-7; 12 bases match TRBD2. Germline CDR1 and CDR2: SGHAT and FQNNGV. CDR3 length: 18 amino acids. The trim removed 3 bases at V and 3 bases at J, leaving 12 bases unmatched. In DNA form, the CDR3 reads TGTGCCAGCAGCTTCACCCTGACTAGCGGGAGTTCTGGCTACGAGCAGTACTTC. Translated: CASSFTLTSGSSGYEQYF. The variable domain in full, completed from reference TRBV11-2 and TRBJ2-7, reads EAGVAQSPRYKIIEKRQSVAFWCNPISGHATLYWYQQILGQGPKLLIQFQNNGVVDDSQLPKDRFSAERLKGVDSTLKIQPAKLEDSAVYLCASSFTLTSGSSGYEQYFGPGTRLTVT.

The rearrangement joins TRBV5-8 to TRBJ1-2, with no clear D. CDR3 length equals 11 residues. The germline V and J ends were trimmed by 4 bases and 14 bases, with 15 bases remaining between them. The germline V gene has CDR1 SGHTS and CDR2 YDEGEE. CDR3 nucleotide sequence: TGTGCCAGCAGCCCCTGGGCGGCAGAAACCTTC. Its protein product is CASSPWAAETF.

This chain connects TRBV19 to TRBJ1-4, with 12 bases aligning to TRBD1. The CDR3 runs to 15 residues. Trimming at V came to 5 bases and at J to 8 bases, leaving 6 bases not matched to a gene. The germline V gene has CDR1 LNHDA and CDR2 SQIVND (reference sequence). The CDR3 nucleotides are TGTGCCAGTAGTGGGACAGGGGGCTCCGGGGAAAAACTGTTTTTT. Its translation: CASSGTGGSGEKLFF.